The present T cell receptor (beta chain) was sequenced within a study of T cells in women clearing cervical HPV infection. From germline, CDR1 is LGHNA and CDR2 YNFKEQ. The junction had 12 bases not matched to a gene; V was cut back by 0 bases and J by 6 bases. This CDR3 comprises 17 residues. With regard to this clone: Its antigen is still unknown. The CDR3 extends 3 residues past the end of the read, so its final part is completed from the germline J gene.

Sequenced by immunoSEQ multiplex PCR; TCRdb stores in-frame clones only, minus some. The data include approximately 18,000 clones; the top ten clones carry about 10%. Broader study findings: Unknown T-cell numbers per sample may underlie the richness differences. Controls had more TRBV6-7 (approximately 0.15%) than cases (0.11%).

The chain has TRBV4-2 and TRBJ2-7, with 9 nucleotides matching TRBD2. The sequencing input was blood buffy coat. This TCR derives from a woman aged 18 to 69 with a cervical HPV16 infection that either progressed to CIN3+ or cleared (not recorded which). The covered CDR3 bases are TGTGCCAGCAGCCAAGAGGGGCGGGGGGGTATGTTTTCCGAG. It specifies CASSQEGRGGMFSE. The entire CDR3 protein reads CASSQEGRGGMFSEQYF.